The 11 T cell receptor beta chains listed next were all sequenced from one sample in a study of CD8+ T cells in alopecia areata. cDNA serving as the sequencing template came from extracted, reverse transcribed RNA. Method: immunoSEQ multiplex PCR; TCRdb's copy keeps in-frame clones and lacks some. Of over 100,000 clones listed, more than 45% are singletons. The sample's treatment: oral pan-JAK inhibitor, 5-10 mg twice daily. The source was CD4+ T cells sorted from blood, collected at week 4, from a patient treated with tofacitinib. The source of these receptors is a human donor with alopecia areata.

This clone showed up just a few times. The chain links TRBV7-2 to TRBJ1-5; D gene uncertain. The CDR3 loop spans 15 amino acids. Per germline, CDR1 SGHTA and CDR2 FQGNSA. Between the trimmed V and J ends, which lost 5 bases and 4 bases, there was a span of 15 bases. This chain's CDR3 is CASSLTPLQNQPQHF. DNA of the CDR3: TGTGCCAGCAGCCTTACTCCGCTACAGAATCAGCCCCAGCATTTT.

The V call is TRBV6-5, the J call TRBJ2-7, with D unresolved. The germline V gene has CDR1 MNHEY and CDR2 SVGAGI. The CDR3 sequence is 15 residues long. V was clipped by 0 bases and J by 4 bases, with 13 bases between them. CDR3 coding DNA: TGTGCCAGCAGTTACTCGCACGTTGGAGCGTACGAGCAGTACTTC. It is translated as CASSYSHVGAYEQYF.

V gene TRBV6-5 combines with J gene TRBJ1-5; D remains unclear. Trimming stripped 2 bases from V and 5 bases from J, with 13 bases between. There are 15 residues in the CDR3. The germline gives CDR1 MNHEY, CDR2 SVGAGI. The CDR3 loop reads CASSYAFGEHQPQHF. The CDR3 DNA reads TGTGCCAGCAGTTACGCTTTCGGCGAACATCAGCCCCAGCATTTT.

There are a few counts of this clone. The chain uses TRBV30 and TRBJ1-5, with 7 bases that match TRBD1. V lost 2 bases and J lost 6; bases outside the gene matches: 10. This CDR3 contains 15 residues. The germline gives CDR1 GTSNPN, CDR2 SVGIG (reference sequence). The CDR3 protein is CAWSYEGQGVQPQHF. The CDR3, as DNA: TGTGCCTGGAGTTACGAAGGGCAGGGGGTTCAGCCCCAGCATTTT.

The chain recombines TRBV19 with TRBJ1-6, with TRBD1 as a possible D gene (5 bases). The CDR3 is 15 residues long. Germline assignment: CDR1 LNHDA and CDR2 SQIVND (reference sequence). V was cut by 6 bases and J by 4 bases, with 13 bases left in between. Here the CDR3 DNA reads TGTGCCAGTAGCCAGGGAAGGGCGTATAATTCACCCCTCCACTTT. As protein: CASSQGRAYNSPLHF.

The rearrangement links TRBV15 to TRBJ1-4; perhaps TRBD1 as D (5 bases). CDR3 length: 16 amino acids. Germline V gene lookup returns CDR1 LNHNV and CDR2 YYDKDF (reference sequence). With 5 bases removed from V and 0 bases from J, the gap between germline ends came to 13 bases. CDR3 sequence: CATSVRPGATNEKLFF. In nucleotides, the CDR3 is TGTGCCACCAGCGTACGACCGGGGGCAACTAATGAAAAACTGTTTTTT.

Details on this clone: Germline is not matched at one junction end, which may reflect a read error. The chain combines TRBV6-5 with TRBJ1-5; D gene uncertain. Germline V gene lookup returns CDR1 MNHEY and CDR2 SVGAGI. CDR3 length: 13 residues. CDR3 sequence (DNA): TGTGCCAGCAGTTACTCGATGACTCAGCACCAGCATTTT. Translation gives CASSYSMTQHQHF.

This chain links TRBV25-1 with TRBJ2-4; possibly TRBD1 or TRBD2 for D (5 bases each). CDR3 length: 15 amino acids. V was shortened by 2 bases and J by 0 bases, with 8 bases between the two germline ends. From germline, CDR1 is MGHDK and CDR2 SYGVNS. The CDR3 DNA is TGTGCCAGCAGTGAACCCGGGACAGCCAAAAACATTCAGTACTTC. Its translation: CASSEPGTAKNIQYF.

This clone was counted only a few times. This chain connects TRBV30 to TRBJ1-5, with D possibly being TRBD1 (5 bases). Germline V CDR1 and CDR2: GTSNPN, SVGIG (reference sequence). CDR3 size: 14 residues. Trimming removed 2 bases at V and 2 bases at J, with 10 bases between. The CDR3 protein is CAWSLGRGNQPQHF. The CDR3 nucleotides are TGTGCCTGGAGTCTGGGCAGGGGCAATCAGCCCCAGCATTTT. The variable domain in full, with the rest retrieved from reference TRBV30 and TRBJ1-5, is SQTIHQWPATLVQPVGSPLSLECTVEGTSNPNLYWYRQAAGRGLQLLFYSVGIGQISSEVPQNLSASRPQDRQFILSSKKLLLSDSGFYLCAWSLGRGNQPQHFGDGTRLSIL.

The rearrangement joins TRBV5-4 to TRBJ2-5; a possible D gene is TRBD1 (6 bases). Germline values: CDR1 SGHNT, CDR2 YYREEE (reference sequence). The CDR3 totals 15 residues. Trimming cost V 4 bases and J 5 bases, with 18 bases left between them. CDR3 residues: CASSIGQPNPETQYF. CDR3 sequence (DNA): TGTGCCAGCAGCATCGGACAGCCCAACCCGGAGACCCAGTACTTC.

This clone has a handful of counts. The gene calls are TRBV6-6 and TRBJ1-4; tentative D call: TRBD1 (5 bases). Germline V gene lookup returns CDR1 MNHNY and CDR2 SVGAGI (reference sequence). CDR3 length: 16 amino acids. Trimming stripped 2 bases from V and 8 bases from J, with 18 bases between. The CDR3 nucleotides read TGTGCCAGCAGTTACAAACCGCAGGGAGGAAGAGAAAAACTGTTTTTT. It specifies CASSYKPQGGREKLFF.